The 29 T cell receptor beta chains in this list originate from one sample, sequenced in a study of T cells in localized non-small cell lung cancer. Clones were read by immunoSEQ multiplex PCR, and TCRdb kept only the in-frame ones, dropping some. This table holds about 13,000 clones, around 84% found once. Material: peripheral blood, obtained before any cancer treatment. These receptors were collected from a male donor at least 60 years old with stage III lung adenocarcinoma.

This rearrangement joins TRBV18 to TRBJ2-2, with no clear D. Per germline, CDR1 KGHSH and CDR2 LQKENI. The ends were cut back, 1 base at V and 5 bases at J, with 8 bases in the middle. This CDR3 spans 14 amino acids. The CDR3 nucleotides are TGTGCCAGCTCACCACGGGCCGGAACCGGGGAGCTGTTTTTT. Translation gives CASSPRAGTGELFF.

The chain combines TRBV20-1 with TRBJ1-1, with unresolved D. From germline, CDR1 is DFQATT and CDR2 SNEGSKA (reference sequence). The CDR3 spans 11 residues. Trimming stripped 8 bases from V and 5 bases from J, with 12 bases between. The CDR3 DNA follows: TGCAGTACTAACTTGGGGACTGAAGCTTTCTTT. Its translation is CSTNLGTEAFF.

CDR3 sequence (DNA): TGTGCCAGCAGTGTTCTCGGCGGGAGAACAGATACGCAGTATTTT. Amino acid sequence: CASSVLGGRTDTQYF. V gene TRBV6-4 combines with J gene TRBJ2-3; the match to TRBD2 covers 7 bases. J gave up 3 bases and V 4 bases, and 7 bases lay outside the gene matches. This CDR3 is 15 amino acids long. Germline lookup yields CDR1 MRHNA and CDR2 SNTAGT.

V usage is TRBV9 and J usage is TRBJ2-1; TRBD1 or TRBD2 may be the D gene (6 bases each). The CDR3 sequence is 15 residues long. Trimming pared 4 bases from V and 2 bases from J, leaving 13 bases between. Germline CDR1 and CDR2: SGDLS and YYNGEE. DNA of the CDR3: TGTGCCAGCAGCCGGGGGCGGGATCCCTACAATGAGCAGTTCTTC. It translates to CASSRGRDPYNEQFF.

CDR3 nucleotide sequence: TGTGCCAGCCCCAGCGGGTCTGGAAACACCATATATTTT. Translated, it gives CASPSGSGNTIYF. The chain recombines TRBV19 with TRBJ1-3; no clear D. The CDR3 runs 13 residues. Germline CDR1 reads LNHDA; CDR2 reads SQIVND (reference sequence). V lost 9 bases to trimming and J lost 1 base, with 10 bases between them.

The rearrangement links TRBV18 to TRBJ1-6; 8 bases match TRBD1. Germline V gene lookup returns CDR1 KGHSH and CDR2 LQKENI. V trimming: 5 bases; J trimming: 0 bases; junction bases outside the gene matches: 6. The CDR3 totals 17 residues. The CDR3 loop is CASSSDRVSSYNSPLHF. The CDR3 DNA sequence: TGTGCCAGCTCATCGGACAGGGTGAGCTCCTATAATTCACCCCTCCACTTT.

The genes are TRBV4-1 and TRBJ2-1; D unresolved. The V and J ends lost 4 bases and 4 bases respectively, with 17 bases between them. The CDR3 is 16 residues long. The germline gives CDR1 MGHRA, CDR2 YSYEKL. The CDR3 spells CASSPRYSAEYNEQFF. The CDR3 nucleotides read TGCGCCAGCAGCCCTCGCTATTCGGCGGAATACAATGAGCAGTTCTTC.

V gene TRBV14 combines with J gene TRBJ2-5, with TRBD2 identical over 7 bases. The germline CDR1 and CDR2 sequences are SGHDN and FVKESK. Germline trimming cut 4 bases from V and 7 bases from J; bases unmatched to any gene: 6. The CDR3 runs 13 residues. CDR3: CASSRSGTGTQYF. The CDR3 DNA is TGTGCCAGCAGCCGGAGCGGGACGGGGACCCAGTACTTC. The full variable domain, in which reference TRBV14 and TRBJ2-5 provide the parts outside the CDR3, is EAGVTQFPSHSVIEKGQTVTLRCDPISGHDNLYWYRRVMGKEIKFLLHFVKESKQDESGMPNNRFLAERTGGTYSTLKVQPAELEDSGVYFCASSRSGTGTQYFGPGTRLLVL.

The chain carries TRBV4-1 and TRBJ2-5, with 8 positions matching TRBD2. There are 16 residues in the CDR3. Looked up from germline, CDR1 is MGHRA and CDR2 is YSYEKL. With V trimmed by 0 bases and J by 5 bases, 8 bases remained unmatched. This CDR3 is CASSQEGAGAGETQYF. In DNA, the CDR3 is TGCGCCAGCAGCCAAGAGGGAGCGGGAGCCGGGGAGACCCAGTACTTC.

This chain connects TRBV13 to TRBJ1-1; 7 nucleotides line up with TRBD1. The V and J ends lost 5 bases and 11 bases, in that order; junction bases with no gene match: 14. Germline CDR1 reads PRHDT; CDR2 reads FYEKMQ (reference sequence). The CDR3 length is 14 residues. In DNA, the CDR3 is TGTGCCAGCAGCCCGCCGGACAGGTGGTTTTACGCTTTCTTT. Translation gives CASSPPDRWFYAFF.

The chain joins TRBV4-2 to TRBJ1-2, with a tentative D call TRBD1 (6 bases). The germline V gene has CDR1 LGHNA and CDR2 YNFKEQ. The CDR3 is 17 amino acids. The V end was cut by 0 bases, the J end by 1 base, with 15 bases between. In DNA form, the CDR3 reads TGTGCCAGCAGCCAAGATGCCCACAGGGAGCGTAACTATGGCTACACCTTC. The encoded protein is CASSQDAHRERNYGYTF.

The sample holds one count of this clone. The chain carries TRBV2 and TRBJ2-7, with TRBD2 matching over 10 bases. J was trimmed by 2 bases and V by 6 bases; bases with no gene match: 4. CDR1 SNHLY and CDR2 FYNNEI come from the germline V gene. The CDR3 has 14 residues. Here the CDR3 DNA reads TGTGCCAGCAGCTTAGGGACTAGCGCCTACGAGCAGTACTTC. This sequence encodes CASSLGTSAYEQYF.

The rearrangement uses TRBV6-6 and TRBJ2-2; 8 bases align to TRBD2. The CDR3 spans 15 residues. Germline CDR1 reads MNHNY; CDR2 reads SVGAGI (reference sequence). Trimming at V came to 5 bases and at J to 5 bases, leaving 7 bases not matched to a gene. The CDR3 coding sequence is TGTGCCAGCAGTCCCTCGCGGGGGGAAACCGGGGAGCTGTTTTTT. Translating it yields CASSPSRGETGELFF.

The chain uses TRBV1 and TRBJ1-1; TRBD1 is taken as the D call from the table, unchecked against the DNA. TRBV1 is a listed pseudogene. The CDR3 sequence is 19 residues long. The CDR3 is CTSSQDFFEQGQRNTEAFF. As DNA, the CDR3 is TGCACCAGCAGCCAAGACTTTTTTGAGCAAGGACAGAGGAACACTGAAGCTTTCTTT.

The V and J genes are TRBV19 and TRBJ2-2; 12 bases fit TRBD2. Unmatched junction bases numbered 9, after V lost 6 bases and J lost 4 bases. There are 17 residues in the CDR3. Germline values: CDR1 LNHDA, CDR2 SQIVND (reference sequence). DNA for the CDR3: TGTGCCAGTAGGAGACTAGCGGGGGATTTGGGCACCGGGGAGCTGTTTTTT. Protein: CASRRLAGDLGTGELFF.

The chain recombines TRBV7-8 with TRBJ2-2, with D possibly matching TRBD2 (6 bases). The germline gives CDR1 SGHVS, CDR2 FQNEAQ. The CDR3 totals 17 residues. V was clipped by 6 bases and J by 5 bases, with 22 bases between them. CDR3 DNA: TGTGCCAGCAGTCCCGTACCCGTTGGAGGGAGTACCGGGGAGCTGTTTTTT. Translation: CASSPVPVGGSTGELFF.

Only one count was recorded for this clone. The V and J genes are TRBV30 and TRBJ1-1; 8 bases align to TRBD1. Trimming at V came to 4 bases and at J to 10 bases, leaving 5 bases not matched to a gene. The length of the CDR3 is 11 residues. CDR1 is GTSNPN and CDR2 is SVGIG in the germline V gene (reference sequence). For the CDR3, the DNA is TGTGCCTGGACAGGGGGCAAACGAGCTTTCTTT. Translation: CAWTGGKRAFF.

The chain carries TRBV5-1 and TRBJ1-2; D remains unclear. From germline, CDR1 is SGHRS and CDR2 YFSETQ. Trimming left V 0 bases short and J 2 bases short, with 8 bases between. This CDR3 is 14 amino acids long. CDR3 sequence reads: CASSLGTENYGYTF. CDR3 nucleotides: TGCGCCAGCAGCTTGGGGACCGAAAACTATGGCTACACCTTC.

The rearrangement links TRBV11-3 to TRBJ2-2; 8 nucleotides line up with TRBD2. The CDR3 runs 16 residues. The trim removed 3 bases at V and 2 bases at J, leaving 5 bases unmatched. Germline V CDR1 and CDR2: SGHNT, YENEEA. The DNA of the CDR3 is TGTGCCAGCAGCTTCGGGGGGGCCATAAACACCGGGGAGCTGTTTTTT. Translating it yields CASSFGGAINTGELFF. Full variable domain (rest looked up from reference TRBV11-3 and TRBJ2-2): EAGVVQSPRYKIIEKKQPVAFWCNPISGHNTLYWYLQNLGQGPELLIRYENEEAVDDSQLPKDRFSAERLKGVDSTLKIQPAELGDSAVYLCASSFGGAINTGELFFGEGSRLTVL.

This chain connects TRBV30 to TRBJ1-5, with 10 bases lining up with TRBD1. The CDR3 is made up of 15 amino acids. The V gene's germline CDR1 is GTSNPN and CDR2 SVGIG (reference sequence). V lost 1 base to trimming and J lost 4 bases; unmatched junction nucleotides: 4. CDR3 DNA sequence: TGTGCCTGGAGTGGGGGGACAGGGGTGAATCAGCCCCAGCATTTT. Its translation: CAWSGGTGVNQPQHF.

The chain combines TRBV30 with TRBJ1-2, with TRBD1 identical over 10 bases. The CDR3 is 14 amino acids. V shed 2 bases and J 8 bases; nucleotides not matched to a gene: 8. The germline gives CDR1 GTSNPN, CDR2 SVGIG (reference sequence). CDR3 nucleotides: TGTGCCTGGAGTCGGGACAGGGGAGCGCGAGGCTACACCTTC. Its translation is CAWSRDRGARGYTF.

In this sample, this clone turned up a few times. This chain's CDR3 is CASSKTGAPGEKLFF. CDR3 in DNA: TGTGCCAGTAGTAAGACAGGGGCACCCGGTGAAAAACTGTTTTTT. V is TRBV19 and J is TRBJ1-4, with 8 bases matching TRBD1. Germline values: CDR1 LNHDA, CDR2 SQIVND (reference sequence). The V segment lost 4 bases and the J segment 7 bases; nucleotides outside the gene matches: 8. The CDR3 runs 15 residues.

This chain's CDR3 is CASSFDSNSPLHF. The CDR3 DNA reads as TGTGCCAGCAGCTTTGACAGTAATTCACCCCTCCACTTT. V and J are TRBV5-4 and TRBJ1-6; D is perhaps TRBD1 (5 bases). The germline V and J ends were trimmed by 2 bases and 6 bases, with 6 bases remaining between them. Germline CDR1 reads SGHNT; CDR2 reads YYREEE (reference sequence). This CDR3 has 13 residues.

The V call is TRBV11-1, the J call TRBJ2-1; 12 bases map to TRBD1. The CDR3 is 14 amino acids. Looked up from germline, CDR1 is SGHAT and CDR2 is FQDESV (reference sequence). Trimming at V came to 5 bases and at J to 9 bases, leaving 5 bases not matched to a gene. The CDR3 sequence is CASSAGQGAREQFF. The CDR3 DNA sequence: TGTGCCAGCAGCGCGGGACAGGGGGCGCGTGAGCAGTTCTTC.

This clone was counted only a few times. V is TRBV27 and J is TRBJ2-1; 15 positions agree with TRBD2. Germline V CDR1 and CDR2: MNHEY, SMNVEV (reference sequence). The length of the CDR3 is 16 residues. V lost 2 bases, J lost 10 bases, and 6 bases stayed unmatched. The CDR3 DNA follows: TGTGCCAGCAGTTTACCCGGACTAGCGGGGGGGCTGGAGCAGTTCTTC. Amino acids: CASSLPGLAGGLEQFF.

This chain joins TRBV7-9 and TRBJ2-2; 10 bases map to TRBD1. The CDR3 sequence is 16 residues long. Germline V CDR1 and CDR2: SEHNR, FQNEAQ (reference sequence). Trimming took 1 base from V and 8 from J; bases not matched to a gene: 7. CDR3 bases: TGTGCCAGCAGCTTAGGAGGGACAGGGGAACGAGGGGAGCTGTTTTTT. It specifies CASSLGGTGERGELFF.

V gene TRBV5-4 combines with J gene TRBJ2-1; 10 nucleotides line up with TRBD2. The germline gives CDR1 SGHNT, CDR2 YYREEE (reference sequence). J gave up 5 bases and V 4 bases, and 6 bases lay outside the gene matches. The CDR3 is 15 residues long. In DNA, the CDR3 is TGTGCCAGCAGCACCACTAGCGGGAAAAACAATGAGCAGTTCTTC. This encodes CASSTTSGKNNEQFF. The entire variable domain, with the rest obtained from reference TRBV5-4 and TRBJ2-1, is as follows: ETGVTQSPTHLIKTRGQQVTLRCSSQSGHNTVSWYQQALGQGPQFIFQYYREEENGRGNFPPRFSGLQFPNYSSELNVNALELDDSALYLCASSTTSGKNNEQFFGPGTRLTVL.

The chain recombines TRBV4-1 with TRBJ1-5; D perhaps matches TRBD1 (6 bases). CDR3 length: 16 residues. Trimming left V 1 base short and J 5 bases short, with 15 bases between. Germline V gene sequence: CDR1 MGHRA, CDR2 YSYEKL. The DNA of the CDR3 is TGCGCCAGCAGCCAAGTTCTGGGGTACAGGGATCAGCCCCAGCATTTT. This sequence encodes CASSQVLGYRDQPQHF.

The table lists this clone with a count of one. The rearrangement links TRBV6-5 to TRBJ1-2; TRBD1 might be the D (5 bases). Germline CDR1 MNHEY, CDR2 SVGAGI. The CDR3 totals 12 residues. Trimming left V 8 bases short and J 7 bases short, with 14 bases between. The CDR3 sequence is CASGAASGGYTF. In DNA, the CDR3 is TGTGCCAGCGGGGCCGCATCGGGTGGCTACACCTTC.